What follows are 14 T cell receptor beta chains derived from one specimen sequenced in a study of early T cells in non-severe SARS-CoV-2 infection. TCRdb reprocessed the 5' RACE reads via MiXCR and lists one record per CDR3 protein. The profile covers around 50,000 distinct CDR3 sequences, with approximately 12% appearing a single time and approximately 8.5% taken by the ten largest. Sequencing was done on a sample of whole blood. These receptors were taken from an adult who was a healthcare worker with PCR-confirmed SARS-CoV-2 infection or an uninfected control (not recorded which).

This clonotype was seen more than once but under ten times. The chain recombines TRBV5-6 with TRBJ1-5; D uncertain. In germline, CDR1 is SGHDT, CDR2 YYEEEE. This CDR3 has 16 residues. V lost 1 base and J 1 base, leaving 12 bases between the germline ends. The CDR3 is CASSLMTETSNQPQHF. The DNA of the CDR3 is TGTGCCAGCAGCTTGATGACCGAAACAAGCAATCAGCCCCAGCATTTT. The variable domain in full, completed from reference TRBV5-6 and TRBJ1-5, reads DAGVTQSPTHLIKTRGQQVTLRCSPKSGHDTVSWYQQALGQGPQFIFQYYEEEERQRGNFPDRFSGHQFPNYSSELNVNALLLGDSALYLCASSLMTETSNQPQHFGDGTRLSIL.

In its sample, this clonotype was seen a few times. The V call is TRBV7-8, the J call TRBJ2-1; 14 bases align to TRBD2. Trimming at V came to 5 bases and at J to 7 bases, leaving 4 bases not matched to a gene. The CDR3 is made up of 15 amino acids. The germline gives CDR1 SGHVS, CDR2 FQNEAQ. The CDR3 bases are TGTGCCAGCAGCAAGGGACTAGCGGGAGAGAATGAGCAGTTCTTC. Translated, it gives CASSKGLAGENEQFF.

This clonotype was observed a few times. The rearrangement joins TRBV6-2 or TRBV6-3 to TRBJ2-7, with D possibly TRBD1 on 6 matching bases. The V gene lost 6 bases and the J gene lost 2 bases, with 11 bases spanning the gap. CDR1 and CDR2 from the germline V gene are MNHEY and SVGEGT. CDR3 length: 13 residues. The CDR3 here is CASSPDRTYEQYF. CDR3 in DNA: TGTGCCAGCAGCCCGGACAGAACCTACGAGCAGTACTTC.

This clonotype showed up just a few times. This chain connects TRBV29-1 to TRBJ1-1; D gene ambiguous. The CDR3 is 12 residues long. CDR1 and CDR2 from the germline V gene are SQVTM and ANQGSEA. Deletions cut 4 bases from V and 5 bases from J, with 11 bases between. The CDR3 loop is CSVGQLLTEAFF. In nucleotides, the CDR3 is TGCAGCGTTGGTCAACTTCTGACTGAAGCTTTCTTT. Drawing the rest from reference TRBV29-1 and TRBJ1-1, the complete variable domain is SAVISQKPSRDICQRGTSLTIQCQVDSQVTMMFWYRQQPGQSLTLIATANQGSEATYESGFVIDKFPISRPNLTFSTLTVSNMSPEDSSIYLCSVGQLLTEAFFGQGTRLTVV.

In its sample, this clonotype was seen a few times. The chain couples TRBV4-1 to TRBJ1-2; maybe TRBD1 (6 bases). The CDR3 runs 16 residues. Trimming pared 8 bases from V and 2 bases from J, leaving 21 bases between. CDR1 and CDR2 (germline): MGHRA, YSYEKL. CDR3 amino acids: CASLPVGGPKNYGYTF. DNA for the CDR3: TGCGCCAGCTTACCAGTCGGGGGGCCCAAAAACTATGGCTACACCTTC.

The rearrangement joins TRBV29-1 to TRBJ2-1; a weak D match, TRBD1 (5 bases). The CDR3 sequence is 13 residues long. Germline lookup yields CDR1 SQVTM and CDR2 ANQGSEA. The V end lost 5 bases, the J end lost 9 bases, and 17 bases lay between the germline ends. CDR3 coding DNA: TGCAGCGTTCAGGACAAGGCCGGTGTTGAGCAGTTCTTC. Amino acid sequence: CSVQDKAGVEQFF.

The chain recombines TRBV4-2 with TRBJ2-6; tentatively, D is TRBD1 (7 bases). The CDR3 has 17 amino acids. Germline CDR1 reads LGHNA; CDR2 reads YNFKEQ. The V end was cut by 4 bases, the J end by 1 base, with 14 bases between. CDR3 in amino acids: CASSLLTGRSGANVLTF. CDR3 nucleotides: TGTGCCAGCAGCCTGTTGACAGGGAGGTCTGGGGCCAACGTCCTGACTTTC.

CDR3 region: CASSFPSGTGTYEQYF. The DNA for the CDR3 is TGTGCCAGCAGTTTTCCTTCCGGGACAGGTACCTACGAGCAGTACTTC. This chain joins TRBV12-3 or TRBV12-4 and TRBJ2-7; 8 bases match TRBD1. This CDR3 has 16 residues. Trimming took 3 bases from V and 2 from J; bases not matched to a gene: 9.

This clonotype came up many times. The rearrangement joins TRBV19 to TRBJ2-4; D is unresolved. Trimming stripped 3 bases from V and 7 bases from J, with 10 bases between. Germline CDR1 reads LNHDA; CDR2 reads SQIVND (reference sequence). The CDR3 covers 13 residues. The CDR3 loop is CASSMNLGNIQYF. In DNA, the CDR3 is TGTGCCAGTAGTATGAATCTGGGGAACATTCAGTACTTC.

This clonotype was seen ten or more times. The chain combines TRBV19 with TRBJ2-2; TRBD2 might be the D (7 bases). Germline lookup yields CDR1 LNHDA and CDR2 SQIVND (reference sequence). The CDR3 spans 18 residues. The V end was cut by 6 bases, the J end by 5 bases, with 25 bases between. CDR3 sequence reads: CASRRPVSGGAWTGELFF. DNA of the CDR3: TGTGCCAGTAGGCGCCCAGTATCTGGGGGGGCCTGGACCGGGGAGCTGTTTTTT.

This clonotype has a handful of counts. The V and J genes are TRBV10-3 and TRBJ1-1; 9 bases fit TRBD1. Looked up from germline, CDR1 is ENHRY and CDR2 is SYGVKD. The CDR3 runs 15 residues. J lost 4 bases, V lost 8 bases, and 11 bases had no gene match. The CDR3 sequence: CAIRDRVSSITEAFF. CDR3 in DNA: TGTGCCATCCGGGACAGGGTATCCTCGATCACTGAAGCTTTCTTT.

Many counts were recorded for this clonotype. The J gene is TRBJ1-1, the V gene TRBV5-5, with 10 bases identical to TRBD1. The CDR3 runs to 13 residues. Losses at the gene ends were 4 bases for V and 5 bases for J; bases not matched to a gene: 2. Per germline, CDR1 SGHKS and CDR2 YYEKEE (reference sequence). The CDR3 loop reads CASSADRGTEAFF. The CDR3 DNA follows: TGTGCCAGCAGCGCGGACAGGGGGACTGAAGCTTTCTTT.

V usage is TRBV9 and J usage is TRBJ1-1; 12 positions match TRBD1. The CDR3 runs to 16 residues. J lost 3 bases, V lost 4 bases, and 7 bases had no gene match. Germline V gives CDR1 SGDLS, CDR2 YYNGEE. The CDR3 nucleotides read TGTGCCAGCAGCCCCGGGACAGGGGGCCGCCACACTGAAGCTTTCTTT. This encodes CASSPGTGGRHTEAFF.

In the case of this clonotype: A much larger clone differs from this one at a single base, so this may be a read error. This sequence joins TRBV27 and TRBJ1-1; no definite D call. The CDR3 is made up of 14 amino acids. The germline V gene encodes CDR1 MNHEY and CDR2 SMNVEV (reference sequence). The CDR3: CASSGSSMNTEASF. The CDR3 DNA follows: TGTGCCAGCTCAGGATCGTCTATGAACACTGAAGCTTCCTTT.